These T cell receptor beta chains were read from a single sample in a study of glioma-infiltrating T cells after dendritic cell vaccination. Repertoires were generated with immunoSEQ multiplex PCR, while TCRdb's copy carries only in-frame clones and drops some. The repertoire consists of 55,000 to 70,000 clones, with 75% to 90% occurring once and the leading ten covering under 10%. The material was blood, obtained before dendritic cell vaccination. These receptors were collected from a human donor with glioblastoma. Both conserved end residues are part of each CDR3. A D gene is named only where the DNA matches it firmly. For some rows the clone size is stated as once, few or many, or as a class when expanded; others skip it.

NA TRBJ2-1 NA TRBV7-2 CASSLSPGLGEQFF TGTGCCAGCAGCCTGTCGCCCGGTCTCGGGGAGCAGTTCTTC
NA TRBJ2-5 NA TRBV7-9 CASSLGASGETQYF TGTGCCAGCAGCTTAGGGGCCTCAGGGGAGACCCAGTACTTC
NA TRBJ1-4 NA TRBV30 CAWGGDFNEKLFF TGTGCCTGGGGGGGGGACTTTAATGAAAAACTGTTTTTT
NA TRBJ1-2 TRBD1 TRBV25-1 CASSVYDREYGYTF TGTGCCAGCAGTGTATATGACAGGGAGTATGGCTACACCTTC
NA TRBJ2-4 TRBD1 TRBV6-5 CASSRDRAPIF TGTGCCAGCAGTCGGGACAGGGCTCCTATCTTC
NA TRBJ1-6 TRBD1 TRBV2 CATQRGTGGSPLHF TGTGCCACACAGAGAGGGACAGGGGGGTCACCCCTCCACTTT
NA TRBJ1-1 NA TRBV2 CASDLRTEAFF TGTGCCAGCGACTTGCGGACTGAAGCTTTCTTT
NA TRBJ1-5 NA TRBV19 CASSWVGGAQHF TGTGCCAGTAGTTGGGTGGGGGGGGCCCAGCATTTT
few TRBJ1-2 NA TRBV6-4 CASSERGYGYTF TGTGCCAGCAGTGAAAGGGGCTATGGCTACACCTTC
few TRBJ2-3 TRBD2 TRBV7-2 CASSLEVAGGRASDTQYF TGTGCCAGCAGCTTAGAGGTAGCGGGGGGGCGGGCCTCAGATACGCAGTATTTT
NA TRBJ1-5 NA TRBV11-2 CASSLGVSGNQPQHF TGTGCCAGCAGCTTAGGGGTCAGCGGCAATCAGCCCCAGCATTTT
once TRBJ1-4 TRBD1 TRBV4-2 CASSLLTGIGEKLFF TGTGCCAGCAGCCTCCTGACAGGGATAGGGGAAAAACTGTTTTTT
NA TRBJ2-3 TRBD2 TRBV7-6 CASSLGLAGGRGDTQYF TGTGCCAGCAGCTTAGGACTAGCGGGGGGGCGGGGAGATACGCAGTATTTT
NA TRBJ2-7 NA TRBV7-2 CASSLVSVDEQYF TGTGCCAGCAGCTTAGTAAGTGTAGACGAGCAGTACTTC
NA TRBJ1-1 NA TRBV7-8 CASSQGGLATEAFF TGTGCCAGCAGCCAAGGCGGGTTGGCGACTGAAGCTTTCTTT
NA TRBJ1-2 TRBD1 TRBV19 CASSDRGRPNYGYTF TGTGCCAGTAGTGACAGGGGTAGACCTAACTATGGCTACACCTTC
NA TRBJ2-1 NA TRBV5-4 CASSLDSNEQFF TGTGCCAGCAGCCTCGACAGCAATGAGCAGTTCTTC
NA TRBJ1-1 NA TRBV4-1 CASSRDSEAFF TGCGCCAGCAGCCGAGACTCTGAAGCTTTCTTT
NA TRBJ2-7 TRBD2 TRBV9 CASSERGEGEQYF TGTGCCAGCAGCGAGCGGGGGGAGGGCGAGCAGTACTTC
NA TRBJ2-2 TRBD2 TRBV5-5 CASSQLAGQNTGELFF TGTGCCAGCAGTCAACTAGCGGGGCAGAACACCGGGGAGCTGTTTTTT
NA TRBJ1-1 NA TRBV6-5 CASSYGPFGTFF TGTGCCAGCAGTTACGGTCCATTCGGGACTTTCTTT
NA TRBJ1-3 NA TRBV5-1 CASSSGISGNTIYF TGCGCCAGCAGCAGCGGGATTTCTGGAAACACCATATATTTT
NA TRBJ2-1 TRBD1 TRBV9 CASKPGQGENEQFF TGTGCCAGCAAGCCGGGACAGGGTGAGAATGAGCAGTTCTTC
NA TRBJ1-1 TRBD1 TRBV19 CASGDRAEAFF TGTGCCAGTGGGGACAGGGCAGAGGCTTTCTTT
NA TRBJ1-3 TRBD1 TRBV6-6 CASGTGGVGNTIYF TGTGCCAGCGGGACAGGGGGAGTTGGAAACACCATATATTTT